The 29 T cell receptor beta chains below were found in one sample sequenced in a study of T cell changes during pregnancy in multiple sclerosis. Clones were read by immunoSEQ multiplex PCR, and TCRdb kept only the in-frame ones, dropping some. Of tens of thousands of clones in the sample, over 80% were seen once. The source was CD8+ T cells from peripheral blood mononuclear cells, collected in the third trimester of pregnancy. These receptors all come from a female donor in good health, enrolled as a control in a pregnancy study.

The J gene is TRBJ2-1, the V gene TRBV9; 7 bases align to TRBD2. Per the germline V gene, CDR1 is SGDLS and CDR2 is YYNGEE. This CDR3 has 16 residues. V lost 0 bases, J lost 6 bases, and 9 bases stayed unmatched. The CDR3 DNA follows: TGTGCCAGCAGCGTAGCTACGGGAGGAGGGCTCAATGAGCAGTTCTTC. Protein sequence: CASSVATGGGLNEQFF. Using reference TRBV9 and TRBJ2-1 for the parts outside the CDR3, the full variable domain is DSGVTQTPKHLITATGQRVTLRCSPRSGDLSVYWYQQSLDQGLQFLIQYYNGEERAKGNILERFSAQQFPDLHSELNLSSLELGDSALYFCASSVATGGGLNEQFFGPGTRLTVL.

This clone was counted only a few times. This chain links TRBV9 with TRBJ2-3, with 8 bases lining up with TRBD2. The CDR3 length is 13 residues. Germline CDR1 SGDLS, CDR2 YYNGEE. Trimming cost V 7 bases and J 5 bases; bases outside gene matches: 6. CDR3 in amino acids: CASSSGGGDTQYF. DNA for the CDR3: TGTGCCAGCTCAAGCGGGGGAGGAGATACGCAGTATTTT.

This chain connects TRBV7-8 to TRBJ2-7; 9 bases map to TRBD1. The V gene end was trimmed by 9 bases and the J gene end by 3 bases; junction bases not matched to a gene: 6. In germline, CDR1 is SGHVS, CDR2 FQNEAQ. The CDR3 extends over 13 amino acids. CDR3 residues: CASSDRGLYEQYF. CDR3 nucleotides: TGTGCCAGTTCGGACAGGGGCCTCTACGAGCAGTACTTC.

This clone has only one observation. The chain joins TRBV6-6 to TRBJ2-1; D not certain. V was cut by 6 bases and J by 3 bases, with 9 bases left in between. Germline V gene data show CDR1 as MNHNY and CDR2 as SVGAGI (reference sequence). The CDR3 totals 13 residues. The CDR3 DNA reads TGTGCCAGCAGGCTGGAGAACTACAATGAGCAGTTCTTC. Translation: CASRLENYNEQFF.

The rearrangement uses TRBV9 and TRBJ2-3; 9 nucleotides line up with TRBD2. The germline V gene has CDR1 SGDLS and CDR2 YYNGEE. This CDR3 is built from 15 residues. J gave up 4 bases and V 6 bases, and 9 bases lay outside the gene matches. The CDR3 DNA reads TGTGCCAGCACCATGACTAGCGGAGAGTCAGATACGCAGTATTTT. This sequence encodes CASTMTSGESDTQYF.

This chain uses TRBV2 with TRBJ2-5, with unresolved D. The CDR3 runs to 12 residues. Deletions cut 6 bases from V and 3 bases from J, with 8 bases between. Germline V CDR1 and CDR2: SNHLY, FYNNEI. In nucleotides, the CDR3 is TGTGCCAGCAGGTCACGCGAAGAGACCCAGTACTTC. It translates to CASRSREETQYF.

J is TRBJ1-2 and V is TRBV30; D unresolved. This CDR3 region has 13 residues. The V end was cut by 0 bases, the J end by 8 bases, with 13 bases between. The germline CDR1 and CDR2 sequences are GTSNPN and SVGIG (reference sequence). Here the CDR3 DNA reads TGTGCCTGGAGTGTATCGGGTGGAGGAGGCTACACCTTC. Protein product: CAWSVSGGGGYTF. Combining the CDR3 with reference TRBV30 and TRBJ1-2 gives the whole variable domain SQTIHQWPATLVQPVGSPLSLECTVEGTSNPNLYWYRQAAGRGLQLLFYSVGIGQISSEVPQNLSASRPQDRQFILSSKKLLLSDSGFYLCAWSVSGGGGYTFGSGTRLTVV.

The CDR3 region is CASSWGQGARDEQFF. The CDR3, as DNA: TGTGCCAGCAGCTGGGGGCAGGGGGCTAGGGATGAGCAGTTCTTC. The V gene is TRBV11-2, the J gene TRBJ2-1; 8 bases are a match to TRBD1. Germline V lookup: CDR1 SGHAT, CDR2 FQNNGV. With V trimmed by 4 bases and J by 8 bases, 10 bases remained unmatched. The CDR3 sequence is 15 residues long.

The V and J genes are TRBV29-1 and TRBJ2-3, with 9 positions matching TRBD1. V was pared by 5 bases and J by 2 bases, with 8 bases of the junction left unmatched. Germline CDR1 and CDR2: SQVTM and ANQGSEA. The CDR3 is 15 residues long. The CDR3 reads CSVPGRDRDTDTQYF. In DNA form, the CDR3 reads TGCAGCGTTCCGGGGAGGGACAGGGACACAGATACGCAGTATTTT.

The CDR3 nucleotides are TGTGCCAGTAGTATGGGAGGAGGGGCCGAGCAGTACTTC. It specifies CASSMGGGAEQYF. The V call is TRBV19, the J call TRBJ2-7; D is possibly TRBD2 (6 bases). Germline V gene sequence: CDR1 LNHDA, CDR2 SQIVND (reference sequence). With 3 bases removed from V and 6 bases from J, the gap between germline ends came to 12 bases. CDR3 size: 13 residues.

The chain's CDR3 is CASGTRTEGIGYTF. CDR3 nucleotides: TGTGCCAGCGGAACCAGGACGGAGGGGATTGGCTACACCTTC. The chain carries TRBV7-9 and TRBJ1-2; D is perhaps TRBD1 (5 bases). From germline, CDR1 is SEHNR and CDR2 FQNEAQ (reference sequence). The CDR3 is 14 amino acids. V lost 8 bases and J 7 bases, leaving 20 bases between the germline ends.

The chain couples TRBV29-1 to TRBJ1-2, with 7 positions matching TRBD1. There are 16 residues in the CDR3. Trimming cost V 0 bases and J 2 bases; bases outside gene matches: 9. Looked up from germline, CDR1 is SQVTM and CDR2 is ANQGSEA. The CDR3 is CSVEDPVSTGNYGYTF. CDR3 sequence (DNA): TGCAGCGTTGAAGATCCCGTGTCGACAGGGAACTATGGCTACACCTTC.

CDR3 nucleotides: TGTGCCAGCAGCTTAGTTCCGGGACAGGGGGCTACTAATGAGCAGTTCTTC. Protein sequence: CASSLVPGQGATNEQFF. The chain carries TRBV7-9 and TRBJ2-1, with 12 bases that match TRBD1. With V trimmed by 1 base and J by 7 bases, 8 bases remained unmatched. The V gene's germline CDR1 is SEHNR and CDR2 FQNEAQ (reference sequence). This CDR3 has 17 residues.

The V call is TRBV19, the J call TRBJ1-1, with D unresolved. The length of the CDR3 is 13 residues. Trimming removed 3 bases at V and 8 bases at J, with 13 bases between. Looked up from germline, CDR1 is LNHDA and CDR2 is SQIVND (reference sequence). CDR3 DNA: TGTGCCAGTAGTATCGTTATTGGGCGAGAAGCTTTCTTT. Its protein is CASSIVIGREAFF.

The rearrangement joins TRBV27 to TRBJ2-1, with D possibly being TRBD1 (6 bases). Germline CDR1 reads MNHEY; CDR2 reads SMNVEV (reference sequence). The V and J ends lost 6 bases and 8 bases respectively, with 11 bases between them. The length of the CDR3 is 12 residues. The CDR3: CASRDSVDEQFF. The CDR3 nucleotides read TGTGCCAGCAGGGACAGCGTAGATGAGCAGTTCTTC.

V and J are TRBV15 and TRBJ2-2; TRBD2 aligns across 7 bases. CDR3 length: 14 amino acids. Trimming removed 4 bases from V and 6 bases from J; junction bases left unmatched: 5. Germline values: CDR1 LNHNV, CDR2 YYDKDF (reference sequence). The CDR3 spells CATSTLAVSGELFF. CDR3 coding DNA: TGTGCCACCAGCACGCTAGCGGTTTCCGGGGAGCTGTTTTTT. Using reference TRBV15 and TRBJ2-2 for the parts outside the CDR3, the full variable domain is DAMVIQNPRYQVTQFGKPVTLSCSQTLNHNVMYWYQQKSSQAPKLLFHYYDKDFNNEADTPDNFQSRRPNTSFCFLDIRSPGLGDTAMYLCATSTLAVSGELFFGEGSRLTVL.

V usage is TRBV5-4 and J usage is TRBJ2-7; 9 nucleotides line up with TRBD1. Germline loops: CDR1 SGHNT, CDR2 YYREEE (reference sequence). The trim removed 3 bases at V and 4 bases at J, leaving 11 bases unmatched. CDR3 length equals 16 residues. The CDR3 DNA is TGTGCCAGCAGCTGGGGAGACAGGGGGACATCTTACGAGCAGTACTTC. It encodes CASSWGDRGTSYEQYF.

The genes are TRBV5-6 and TRBJ1-6; possible D gene TRBD1, 5 bases. The ends were cut back, 1 base at V and 4 bases at J, with 6 bases in the middle. Germline CDR1 is SGHDT and CDR2 is YYEEEE. The CDR3 is made up of 14 amino acids. This CDR3 is CASSLRQYNSPLHF. In DNA form, the CDR3 reads TGTGCCAGCAGCTTGCGACAGTATAATTCACCCCTCCACTTT.

The genes are TRBV6-5 and TRBJ2-7, with 12 bases fitting TRBD1. Germline values: CDR1 MNHEY, CDR2 SVGAGI. The CDR3 totals 15 residues. The junction had 2 bases not matched to a gene; V was cut back by 2 bases and J by 3 bases. CDR3 amino acids: CASSYGTGGFYEQYF. CDR3 DNA: TGTGCCAGCAGTTACGGGACAGGGGGCTTCTACGAGCAGTACTTC.

The genes are TRBV30 and TRBJ1-5, with D uncertain. Germline CDR1 is GTSNPN and CDR2 is SVGIG (reference sequence). The V and J ends lost 1 base and 4 bases respectively, with 8 bases between them. CDR3 length: 13 amino acids. The CDR3 coding sequence is TGTGCCTGGAGTGATCGGGGAAATCAGCCCCAGCATTTT. Residues: CAWSDRGNQPQHF.

The rearrangement links TRBV7-9 to TRBJ2-2; 8 nucleotides align to TRBD2. The germline gives CDR1 SEHNR, CDR2 FQNEAQ (reference sequence). CDR3 length: 16 residues. J was trimmed by 1 base and V by 5 bases; bases with no gene match: 6. This CDR3 reads CASSPREGRNTGELFF. Written as DNA, the CDR3 is TGTGCCAGCAGCCCCCGGGAGGGGAGGAACACCGGGGAGCTGTTTTTT. Full variable domain (missing parts from reference TRBV7-9 and TRBJ2-2): DTGVSQNPRHKITKRGQNVTFRCDPISEHNRLYWYRQTLGQGPEFLTYFQNEAQLEKSRLLSDRFSAERPKGSFSTLEIQRTEQGDSAMYLCASSPREGRNTGELFFGEGSRLTVL.

The chain couples TRBV29-1 to TRBJ1-2, with 9 bases identical to TRBD1. Germline CDR1 reads SQVTM; CDR2 reads ANQGSEA. V was pared by 5 bases and J by 7 bases, with 8 bases of the junction left unmatched. The CDR3 extends over 13 amino acids. CDR3 sequence: CSVRTGARSGYTF. CDR3 DNA: TGCAGCGTTCGGACAGGGGCGAGGAGTGGCTACACCTTC.

The V and J genes are TRBV7-3 and TRBJ1-3, with a weak D call TRBD1 (5 bases). Germline loops: CDR1 SGHTA, CDR2 FQGTGA. The CDR3 runs 16 residues. Trimming took off 2 bases at V and 1 base at J, with 12 bases between the two ends. CDR3 sequence (DNA): TGTGCCAGCAGCTTATCGTCGGGGGGGTCTGGAAACACCATATATTTT. It specifies CASSLSSGGSGNTIYF. The entire variable domain, with the rest obtained from reference TRBV7-3 and TRBJ1-3, is as follows: GAGVSQTPSNKVTEKGKYVELRCDPISGHTALYWYRQSLGQGPEFLIYFQGTGAADDSGLPNDRFFAVRPEGSVSTLKIQRTERGDSAVYLCASSLSSGGSGNTIYFGEGSWLTVV.

This clone was counted only a few times. The chain uses TRBV30 and TRBJ1-4; D unresolved. This CDR3 comprises 12 residues. V gave up 5 bases and J gave up 5 bases, with 9 bases separating them. CDR1 and CDR2 from the germline V gene are GTSNPN and SVGIG (reference sequence). CDR3 DNA: TGTGCCTGGGGGCGGGAGAATGAAAAACTGTTTTTT. Protein: CAWGRENEKLFF.

For the CDR3, the DNA is TGTGCCAGCAGCTTAATCCGGGGGGACAAATACAATGAGCAGTTCTTC. Protein sequence: CASSLIRGDKYNEQFF. The rearrangement uses TRBV7-3 and TRBJ2-1; a possible D gene is TRBD2 (7 bases). The CDR3 totals 16 residues. Trimming pared 1 base from V and 4 bases from J, leaving 14 bases between. Germline values: CDR1 SGHTA, CDR2 FQGTGA.

This clone was counted only a few times. The rearrangement joins TRBV7-9 to TRBJ1-6; TRBD1 matches 7 bases. This CDR3 is built from 16 residues. V shed 3 bases, J shed 2 bases, and the junction held 4 bases outside the gene matches. The germline V gene has CDR1 SEHNR and CDR2 FQNEAQ (reference sequence). The chain's CDR3 is CASSFSQGTYNSPLHF. The CDR3, as DNA: TGTGCCAGCAGCTTCTCACAGGGGACCTATAATTCACCCCTCCACTTT.

The CDR3: CASSLGGRYEQYF. CDR3 nucleotides: TGTGCCAGCAGCTTAGGGGGGCGGTACGAGCAGTACTTC. This chain connects TRBV7-6 to TRBJ2-7; D possibly corresponds to TRBD1 (6 bases). Trimming pared 1 base from V and 4 bases from J, leaving 8 bases between. CDR1 is SGHVS, CDR2 FNYEAQ, per germline. The CDR3 is made up of 13 amino acids. Full variable domain (outside the CDR3, taken from reference TRBV7-6 and TRBJ2-7): GAGVSQSPRYKVTKRGQDVALRCDPISGHVSLYWYRQALGQGPEFLTYFNYEAQQDKSGLPNDRFSAERPEGSISTLTIQRTEQRDSAMYRCASSLGGRYEQYFGPGTRLTVT.

The V call is TRBV4-3, the J call TRBJ2-5; TRBD1 aligns across 8 bases. CDR1 is LGHNA and CDR2 is YSLEER in the germline V gene. The CDR3 sequence is 15 residues long. Unmatched junction bases numbered 8, after V lost 1 base and J lost 7 bases. The CDR3 is CASSQGTGNEGTQYF. DNA of the CDR3: TGCGCCAGCAGCCAAGGGACAGGGAATGAGGGGACCCAGTACTTC.

The chain links TRBV30 to TRBJ1-2; D unclear. CDR1 is GTSNPN, CDR2 SVGIG, per germline (reference sequence). V lost 6 bases and J lost 10, with 12 bases in between. The CDR3 has 10 residues. CDR3 protein: CACYRVPYTF. The CDR3 coding sequence is TGTGCCTGTTACAGAGTTCCCTACACCTTC. Combining the CDR3 with reference TRBV30 and TRBJ1-2 gives the whole variable domain SQTIHQWPATLVQPVGSPLSLECTVEGTSNPNLYWYRQAAGRGLQLLFYSVGIGQISSEVPQNLSASRPQDRQFILSSKKLLLSDSGFYLCACYRVPYTFGSGTRLTVV.